This T cell receptor beta chain was identified during a study of T cell repertoires in cytomegalovirus infection. Study in general: CMV infection together with matching HLA type was indicated by public TCR beta signatures.

Whole-study findings and limits: Frequencies of public TCR beta families were cumulated, and this identified carriers of CMV plus the relevant HLA.

This clonotype was seen a single time. Its antigen is not identified. This may arise from a read error, as a much more abundant clone is one base away. One entry per CDR3 protein, called by TCRdb with MiXCR from the reads. The table lists approximately 910,000 distinct CDR3 sequences, 30% to 40% of them singletons. This clonotype was sampled from a human donor in good health (CMV status not recorded). Some clones in this sample may be carry-over from other donors' samples. The specimen comprised cultured CD8+ T cells from PBMCs, sampled from culture after CMV antigen stimulation.

CDR3 sequence reads: CVSSRTQLYEQYV. CDR3 DNA sequence: TGTGTCAGCAGCCGGACACAGCTCTACGAGCAGTACGTC. The V and J genes are TRBV7-3 and TRBJ2-7, with D possibly being TRBD1 (5 bases). Germline lookup yields CDR1 SGHTA and CDR2 FQGTGA. There are 13 residues in the CDR3.